The 3 T cell receptor beta chains presented below share a single source sample, sequenced in a study of blood T cell repertoires in COVID-19. Produced via immunoSEQ multiplex PCR; TCRdb's table is partial and in-frame only. This table has fewer than 90,000 clones, 86% appearing once. Sequenced material: peripheral blood. These TCRs come from a man younger than 40 with acute or convalescent COVID-19.

The chain is built from TRBV7-9 and TRBJ2-5; D is unresolved. Germline V gene lookup returns CDR1 SEHNR and CDR2 FQNEAQ (reference sequence). The V end lost 4 bases, the J end lost 0 bases, and 12 bases lay between the germline ends. CDR3 length: 15 residues. The CDR3 DNA reads as TGTGCCAGCAGCTCAACCGAGGCCAACCAAGAGACCCAGTACTTC. It is translated as CASSSTEANQETQYF.

The chain employs TRBV4-3 and TRBJ2-1, with 9 positions matching TRBD1. CDR1 is LGHNA, CDR2 YSLEER, per germline. Unmatched junction bases numbered 11, after V lost 8 bases and J lost 9 bases. This CDR3 has 14 amino acids. CDR3 in DNA: TGCGCCAGCTCAACGACAGGGGGGGGAGTTGAGCAGTTCTTC. This translates into CASSTTGGGVEQFF.

As to this clone: The junction shows a germline mismatch at one end, possibly a read error. The CDR3 loop reads CASSSPGTGKIGNF. CDR3 nucleotides: TGTGCCAGCAGCAGTCCCGGGACAGGAAAGATAGGAAACTTC. The chain joins TRBV7-9 to TRBJ2-7, with 8 nucleotides matching TRBD1. Germline-derived CDR1 and CDR2 are SEHNR and FQNEAQ (reference sequence). This CDR3 has 14 residues.